Here is one TCR beta chain with its context. J gave up 0 bases and V 0 bases, and 6 bases lay outside the gene matches. In germline, CDR1 is LGHNA, CDR2 YSLEER. The CDR3 sequence is 18 residues long. The data stem from a study of cytomegalovirus exposure and HLA in healthy donors. Produced via immunoSEQ multiplex PCR; TCRdb's table is partial and in-frame only. Here the sample spans about 340,000 clones, 86% being singletons. Source material: PBMCs. The chain carries TRBV4-3 and TRBJ2-7, with TRBD2 identical over 12 bases. This clonotype was obtained from a woman between 18 and 29 years old in good health and CMV-seronegative. The CDR3 region is CASSQETSGRVNSYEQYF. The CDR3 nucleotides read TGCGCCAGCAGCCAAGAGACTAGCGGGAGAGTCAACTCCTACGAGCAGTACTTC.